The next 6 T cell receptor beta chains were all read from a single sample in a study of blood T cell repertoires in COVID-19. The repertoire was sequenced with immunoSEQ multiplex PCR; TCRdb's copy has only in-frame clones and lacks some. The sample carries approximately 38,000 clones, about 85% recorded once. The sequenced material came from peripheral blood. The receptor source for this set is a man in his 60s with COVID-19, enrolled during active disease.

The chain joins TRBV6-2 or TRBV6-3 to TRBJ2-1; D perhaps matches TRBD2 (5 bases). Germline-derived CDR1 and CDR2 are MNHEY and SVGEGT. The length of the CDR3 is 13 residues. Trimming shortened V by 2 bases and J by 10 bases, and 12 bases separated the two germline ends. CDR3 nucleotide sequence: TGTGCCAGCAGTTACCCTCCCCCGGGAGAGCAGTTCTTC. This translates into CASSYPPPGEQFF.

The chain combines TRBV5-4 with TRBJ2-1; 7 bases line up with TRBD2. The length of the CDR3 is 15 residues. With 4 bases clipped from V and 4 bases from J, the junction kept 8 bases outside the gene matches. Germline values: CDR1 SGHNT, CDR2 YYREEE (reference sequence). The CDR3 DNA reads TGTGCCAGCAGCCCCCCGGCTAGCGGATACAATGAGCAGTTCTTC. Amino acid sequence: CASSPPASGYNEQFF.

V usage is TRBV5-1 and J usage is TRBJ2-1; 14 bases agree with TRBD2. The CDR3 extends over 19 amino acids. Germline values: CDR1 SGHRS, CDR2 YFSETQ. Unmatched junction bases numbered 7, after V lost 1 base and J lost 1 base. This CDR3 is CASSLPGTSGSRSYNEQFF. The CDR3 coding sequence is TGCGCCAGCAGCTTGCCCGGGACTAGCGGGAGTAGGTCCTACAATGAGCAGTTCTTC.

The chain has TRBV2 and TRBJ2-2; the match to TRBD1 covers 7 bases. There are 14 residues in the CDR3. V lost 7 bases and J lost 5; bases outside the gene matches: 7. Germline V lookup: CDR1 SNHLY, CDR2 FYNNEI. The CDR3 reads CASTMGQLTGELFF. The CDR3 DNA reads TGTGCCAGCACCATGGGACAGCTTACCGGGGAGCTGTTTTTT.

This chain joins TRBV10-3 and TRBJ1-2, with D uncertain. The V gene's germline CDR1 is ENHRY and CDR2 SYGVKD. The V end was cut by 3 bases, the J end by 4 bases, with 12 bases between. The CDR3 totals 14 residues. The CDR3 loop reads CAISDYQNAYGYTF. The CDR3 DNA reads TGTGCCATCAGTGATTACCAGAACGCCTATGGCTACACCTTC.

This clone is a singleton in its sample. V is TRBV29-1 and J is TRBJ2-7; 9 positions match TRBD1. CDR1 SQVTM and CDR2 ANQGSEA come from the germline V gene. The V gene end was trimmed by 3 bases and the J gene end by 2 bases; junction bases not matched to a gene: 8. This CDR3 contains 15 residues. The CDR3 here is CSVELGQGRTYEQYF. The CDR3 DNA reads TGCAGCGTTGAGCTGGGACAGGGCCGAACCTACGAGCAGTACTTC.